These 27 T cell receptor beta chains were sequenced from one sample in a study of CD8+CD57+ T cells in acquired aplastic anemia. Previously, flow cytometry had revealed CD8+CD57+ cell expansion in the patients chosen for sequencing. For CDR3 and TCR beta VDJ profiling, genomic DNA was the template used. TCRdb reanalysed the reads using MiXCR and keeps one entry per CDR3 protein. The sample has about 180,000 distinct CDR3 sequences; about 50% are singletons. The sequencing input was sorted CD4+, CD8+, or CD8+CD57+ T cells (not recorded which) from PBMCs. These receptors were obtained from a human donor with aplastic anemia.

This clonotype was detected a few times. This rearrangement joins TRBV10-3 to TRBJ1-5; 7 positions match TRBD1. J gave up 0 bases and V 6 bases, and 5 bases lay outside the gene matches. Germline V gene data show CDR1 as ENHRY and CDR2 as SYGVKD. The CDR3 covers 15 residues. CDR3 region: CAIRTDRASNQPQHF. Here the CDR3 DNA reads TGTGCCATCAGGACTGACAGGGCTAGCAATCAGCCCCAGCATTTT.

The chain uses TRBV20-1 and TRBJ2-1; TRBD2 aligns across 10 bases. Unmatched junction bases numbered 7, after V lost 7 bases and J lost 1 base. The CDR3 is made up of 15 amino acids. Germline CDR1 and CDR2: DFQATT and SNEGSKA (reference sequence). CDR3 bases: TGCAGTGTAGCAGCGGGAGGGACGTCCTACAATGAGCAGTTCTTC. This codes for CSVAAGGTSYNEQFF.

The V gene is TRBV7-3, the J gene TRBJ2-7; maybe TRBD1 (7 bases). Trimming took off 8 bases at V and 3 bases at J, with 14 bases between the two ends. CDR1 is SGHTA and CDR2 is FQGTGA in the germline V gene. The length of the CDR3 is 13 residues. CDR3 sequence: CASGGTAIYEQYF. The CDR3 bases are TGTGCCAGCGGGGGGACAGCTATCTACGAGCAGTACTTC. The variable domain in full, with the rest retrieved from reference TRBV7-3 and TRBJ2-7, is GAGVSQTPSNKVTEKGKYVELRCDPISGHTALYWYRQSLGQGPEFLIYFQGTGAADDSGLPNDRFFAVRPEGSVSTLKIQRTERGDSAVYLCASGGTAIYEQYFGPGTRLTVT.

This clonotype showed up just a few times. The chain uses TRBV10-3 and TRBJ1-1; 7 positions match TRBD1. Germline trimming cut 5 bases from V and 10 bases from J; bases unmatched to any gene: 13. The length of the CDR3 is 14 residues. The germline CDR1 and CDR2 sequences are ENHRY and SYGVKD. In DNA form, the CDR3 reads TGTGCCATCAGTCAATACGACAGGGTACGCCGAGCTTTCTTT. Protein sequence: CAISQYDRVRRAFF.

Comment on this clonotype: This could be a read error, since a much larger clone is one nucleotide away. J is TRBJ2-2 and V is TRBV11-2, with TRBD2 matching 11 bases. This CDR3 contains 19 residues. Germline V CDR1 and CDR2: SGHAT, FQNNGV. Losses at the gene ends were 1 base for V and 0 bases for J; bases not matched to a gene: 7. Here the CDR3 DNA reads TGTGCCAGCAGCTTAGTGGGGCTAGCGGGGGGTGCGAACACCGGGGAGCTGTTTTTT. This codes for CASSLVGLAGGANTGELFF.

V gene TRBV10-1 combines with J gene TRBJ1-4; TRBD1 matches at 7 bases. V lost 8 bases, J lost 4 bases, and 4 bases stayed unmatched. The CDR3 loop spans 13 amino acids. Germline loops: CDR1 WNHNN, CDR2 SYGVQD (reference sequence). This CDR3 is CASQRDSNEKLFF. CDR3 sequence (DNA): TGCGCCAGCCAGAGGGACAGTAATGAAAAACTGTTTTTT.

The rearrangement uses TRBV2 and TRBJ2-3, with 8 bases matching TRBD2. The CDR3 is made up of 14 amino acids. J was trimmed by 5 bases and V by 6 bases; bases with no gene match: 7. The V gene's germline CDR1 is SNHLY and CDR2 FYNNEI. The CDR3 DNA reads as TGTGCCAGCAGCGGGACTAGTTCAGGAGATACGCAGTATTTT. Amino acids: CASSGTSSGDTQYF.

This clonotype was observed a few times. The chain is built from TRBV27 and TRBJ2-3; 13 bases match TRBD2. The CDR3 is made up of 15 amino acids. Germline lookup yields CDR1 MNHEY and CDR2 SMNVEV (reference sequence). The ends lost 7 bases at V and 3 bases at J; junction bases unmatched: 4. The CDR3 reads CASKLAGGQTDTQYF. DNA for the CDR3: TGTGCCAGCAAACTAGCGGGGGGGCAGACAGATACGCAGTATTTT.

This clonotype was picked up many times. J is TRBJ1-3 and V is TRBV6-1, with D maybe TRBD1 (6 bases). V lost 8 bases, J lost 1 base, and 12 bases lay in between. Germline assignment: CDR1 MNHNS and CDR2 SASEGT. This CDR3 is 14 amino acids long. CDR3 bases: TGTGCCAGCGGCTCAGGGGAGTCTGGAAACACCATATATTTT. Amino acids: CASGSGESGNTIYF.

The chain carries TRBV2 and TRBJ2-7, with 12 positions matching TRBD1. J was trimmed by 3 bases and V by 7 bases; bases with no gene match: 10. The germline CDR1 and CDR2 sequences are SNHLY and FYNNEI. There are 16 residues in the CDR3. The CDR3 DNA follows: TGTGCCAGCACGGGACAGGGGGCAAGTTTCGTCTACGAGCAGTACTTC. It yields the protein CASTGQGASFVYEQYF.

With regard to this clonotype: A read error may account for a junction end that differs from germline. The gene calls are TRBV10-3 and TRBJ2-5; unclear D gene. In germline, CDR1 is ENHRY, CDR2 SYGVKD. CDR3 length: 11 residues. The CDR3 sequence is CASSYKETQYF. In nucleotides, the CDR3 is TGTGCCAGCAGTTATAAAGAGACCCAGTACTTC.

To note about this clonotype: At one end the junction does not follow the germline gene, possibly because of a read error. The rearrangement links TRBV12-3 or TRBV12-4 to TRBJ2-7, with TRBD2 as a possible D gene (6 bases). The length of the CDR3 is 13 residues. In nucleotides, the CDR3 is TGTGCCAGCAGTTCGACTAGTTCCTACGGGCAGTACTTC. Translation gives CASSSTSSYGQYF.

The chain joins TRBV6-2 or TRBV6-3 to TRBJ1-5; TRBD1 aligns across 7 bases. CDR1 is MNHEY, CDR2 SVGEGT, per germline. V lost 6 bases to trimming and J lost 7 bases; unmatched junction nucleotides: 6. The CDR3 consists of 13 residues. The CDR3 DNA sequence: TGTGCCAGCAGACGACAGGGCTCCCAGCCCCAGCATTTT. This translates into CASRRQGSQPQHF.

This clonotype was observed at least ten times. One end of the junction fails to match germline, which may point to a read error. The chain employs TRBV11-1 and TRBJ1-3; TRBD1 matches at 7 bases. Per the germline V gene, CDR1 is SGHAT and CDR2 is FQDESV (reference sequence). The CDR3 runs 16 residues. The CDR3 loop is CASSLSPDRHGDTIYF. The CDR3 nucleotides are TGTGCCAGCAGCCTCAGCCCGGACAGGCATGGAGACACCATATATTTT. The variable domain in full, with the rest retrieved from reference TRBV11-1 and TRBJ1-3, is EAEVAQSPRYKITEKSQAVAFWCDPISGHATLYWYRQILGQGPELLVQFQDESVVDDSQLPKDRFSAERLKGVDSTLKIQPAELGDSAMYLCASSLSPDRHGDTIYFGEGSWLTVV.

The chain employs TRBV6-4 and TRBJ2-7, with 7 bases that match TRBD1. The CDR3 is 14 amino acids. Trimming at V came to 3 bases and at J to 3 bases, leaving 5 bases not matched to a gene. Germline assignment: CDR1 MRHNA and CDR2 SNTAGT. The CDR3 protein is CASSEAGTVYEQYF. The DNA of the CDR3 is TGTGCCAGCAGTGAAGCCGGGACAGTCTACGAGCAGTACTTC.

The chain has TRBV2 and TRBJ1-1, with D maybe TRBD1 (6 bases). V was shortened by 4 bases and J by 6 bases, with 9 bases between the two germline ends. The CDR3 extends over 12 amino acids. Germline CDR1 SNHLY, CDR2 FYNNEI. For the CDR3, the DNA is TGTGCCAGCAGTGCCGCAGGGGCTGAAGCTTTCTTT. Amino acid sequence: CASSAAGAEAFF.

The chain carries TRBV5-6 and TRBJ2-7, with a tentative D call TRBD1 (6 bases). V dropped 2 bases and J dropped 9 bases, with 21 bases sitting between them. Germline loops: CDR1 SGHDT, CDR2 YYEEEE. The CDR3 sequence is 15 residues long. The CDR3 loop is CASSFRGQGSRVQYF. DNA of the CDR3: TGTGCCAGCAGCTTCCGTGGTCAGGGGTCCAGGGTGCAGTACTTC.

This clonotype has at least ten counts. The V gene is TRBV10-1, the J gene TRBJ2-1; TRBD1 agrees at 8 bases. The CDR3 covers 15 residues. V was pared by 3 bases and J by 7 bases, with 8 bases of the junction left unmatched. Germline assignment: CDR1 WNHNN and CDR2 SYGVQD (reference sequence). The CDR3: CASSDQSTGVNEQFF. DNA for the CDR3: TGCGCCAGCAGTGACCAATCGACAGGGGTTAATGAGCAGTTCTTC.

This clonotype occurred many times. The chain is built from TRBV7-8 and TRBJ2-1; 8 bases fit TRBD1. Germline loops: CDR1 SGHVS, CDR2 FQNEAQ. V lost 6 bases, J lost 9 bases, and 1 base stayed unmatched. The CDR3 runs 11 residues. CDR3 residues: CASRTGAEQFF. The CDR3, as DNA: TGTGCCAGCAGGACAGGGGCTGAGCAGTTCTTC.

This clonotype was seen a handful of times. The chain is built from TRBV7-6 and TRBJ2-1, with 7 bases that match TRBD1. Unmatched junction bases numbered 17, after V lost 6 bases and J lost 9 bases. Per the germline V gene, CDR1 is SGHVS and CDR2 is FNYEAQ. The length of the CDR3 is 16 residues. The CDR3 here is CASRRTGAGGVREQFF. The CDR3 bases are TGTGCCAGCAGGAGAACTGGGGCAGGGGGTGTGCGTGAGCAGTTCTTC.

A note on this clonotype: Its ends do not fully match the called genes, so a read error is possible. CDR3 sequence: CASSYRQEQFF. CDR3 nucleotide sequence: TGTGCCAGCAGTTATCGACAGGAGCAGTTCTTC. V usage is TRBV10-3 and J usage is TRBJ2-1; weak D call: TRBD1 (5 bases). CDR3 length equals 11 residues. Germline-derived CDR1 and CDR2 are ENHRY and SYGVKD.

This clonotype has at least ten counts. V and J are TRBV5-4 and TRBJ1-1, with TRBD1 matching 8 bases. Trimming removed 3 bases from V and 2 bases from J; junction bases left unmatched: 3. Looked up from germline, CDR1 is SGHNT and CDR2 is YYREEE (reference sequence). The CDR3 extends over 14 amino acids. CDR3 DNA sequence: TGTGCCAGCAGCTCGACAGGGGTCAACACTGAAGCTTTCTTT. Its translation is CASSSTGVNTEAFF.

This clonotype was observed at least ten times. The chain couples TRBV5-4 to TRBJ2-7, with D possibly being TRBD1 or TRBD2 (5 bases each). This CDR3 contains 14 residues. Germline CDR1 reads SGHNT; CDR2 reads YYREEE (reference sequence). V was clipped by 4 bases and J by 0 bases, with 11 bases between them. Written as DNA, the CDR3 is TGTGCCAGCAGCGGGGGAACTAGCTCCTACGAGCAGTACTTC. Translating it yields CASSGGTSSYEQYF.

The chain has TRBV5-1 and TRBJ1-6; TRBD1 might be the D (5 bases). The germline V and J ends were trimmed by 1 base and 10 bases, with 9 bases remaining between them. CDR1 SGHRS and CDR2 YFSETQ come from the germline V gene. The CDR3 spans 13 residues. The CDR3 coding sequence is TGCGCCAGCAGCTTGAGGGACGAGTCACCCCTCCACTTT. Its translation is CASSLRDESPLHF.

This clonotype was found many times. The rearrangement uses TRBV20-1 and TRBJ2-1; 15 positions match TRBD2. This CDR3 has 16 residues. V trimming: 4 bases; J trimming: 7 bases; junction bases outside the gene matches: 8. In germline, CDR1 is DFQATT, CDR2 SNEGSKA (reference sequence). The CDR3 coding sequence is TGCAGTGCTATCCCCGGACTAGCGGGGGGGCGAAATGAGCAGTTCTTC. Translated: CSAIPGLAGGRNEQFF.

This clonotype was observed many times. CDR3 residues: CASSSPGLGEDTQYF. Written as DNA, the CDR3 is TGTGCCAGCAGCTCTCCTGGACTAGGGGAAGATACGCAGTATTTT. The chain has TRBV7-8 and TRBJ2-3; TRBD2 matches 7 bases. Per the germline V gene, CDR1 is SGHVS and CDR2 is FQNEAQ. This CDR3 is 15 amino acids long. V trimming: 4 bases; J trimming: 5 bases; junction bases outside the gene matches: 9.

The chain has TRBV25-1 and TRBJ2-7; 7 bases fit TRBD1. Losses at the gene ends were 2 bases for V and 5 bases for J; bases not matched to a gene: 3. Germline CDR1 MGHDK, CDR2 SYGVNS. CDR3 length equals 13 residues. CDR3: CASSEPTGHEQYF. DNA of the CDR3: TGTGCCAGCAGTGAACCGACAGGGCACGAGCAGTACTTC.